The sequence of this T cell receptor (beta chain) was determined in a study of shared clonotypes between healthy human individuals. Trimming took 7 bases from V and 3 from J, leaving 16 bases between them. From germline, CDR1 is SQVTM and CDR2 ANQGSEA. The length of the CDR3 is 14 residues. As handled by the study authors: Junction-only sequences produced by ImmunoSEQ had no quality scores, so filtering differed. Assay: immunoSEQ multiplex PCR; the TCRdb copy retains only in-frame clones and omits some. V and J calls and clone size are as listed in that table; D and trimming were resolved from the DNA. The sample gives just over 2,000,000 clones, about 95% of which show up once; about 1.1% is in the top ten. Terminally differentiated effector memory CD45RA+ cells were excluded from the naive CD8 cells, which were CD45RO-negative and positively selected for CCR7.

The chain links TRBV29-1 to TRBJ2-1; possible D gene TRBD2, 5 bases. The sequence was obtained from a young man in good health. Material: naive CD8+ T cells sorted from blood. The CDR3 region is CSAVRLGSYNEQFF. In DNA, the CDR3 is TGCAGCGCCGTACGTCTGGGGAGCTACAATGAGCAGTTCTTC.